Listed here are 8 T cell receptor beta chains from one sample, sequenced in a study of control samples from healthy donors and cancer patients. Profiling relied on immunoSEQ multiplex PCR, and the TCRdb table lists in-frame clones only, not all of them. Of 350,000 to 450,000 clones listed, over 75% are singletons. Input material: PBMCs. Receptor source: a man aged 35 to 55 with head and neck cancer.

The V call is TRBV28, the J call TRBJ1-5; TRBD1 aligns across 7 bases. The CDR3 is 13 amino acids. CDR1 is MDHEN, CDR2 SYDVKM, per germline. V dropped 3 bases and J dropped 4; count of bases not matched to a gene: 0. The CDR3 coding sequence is TGTGCCAGCAGTTTGGACAGGAATCAGCCCCAGCATTTT. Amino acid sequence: CASSLDRNQPQHF.

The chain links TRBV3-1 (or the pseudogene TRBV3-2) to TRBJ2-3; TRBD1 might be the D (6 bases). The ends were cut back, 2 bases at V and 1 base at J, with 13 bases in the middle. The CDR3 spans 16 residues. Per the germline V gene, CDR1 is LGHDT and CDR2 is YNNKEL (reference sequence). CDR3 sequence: CASSQYTQGRTDTQYF. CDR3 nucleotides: TGTGCCAGCAGCCAATATACACAGGGCCGCACAGATACGCAGTATTTT.

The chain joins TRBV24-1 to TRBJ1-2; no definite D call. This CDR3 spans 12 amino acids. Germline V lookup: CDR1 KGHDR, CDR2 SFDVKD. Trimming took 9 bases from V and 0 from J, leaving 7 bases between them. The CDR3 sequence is CATAGPNYGYTF. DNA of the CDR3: TGTGCCACCGCCGGCCCTAACTATGGCTACACCTTC.

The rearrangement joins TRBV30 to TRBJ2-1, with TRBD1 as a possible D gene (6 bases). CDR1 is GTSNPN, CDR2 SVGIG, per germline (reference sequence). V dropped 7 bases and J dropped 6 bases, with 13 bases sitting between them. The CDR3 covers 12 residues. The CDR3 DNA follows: TGTGCCTATGGGGGCCCCCGCAATGAGCAGTTCTTC. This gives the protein CAYGGPRNEQFF.

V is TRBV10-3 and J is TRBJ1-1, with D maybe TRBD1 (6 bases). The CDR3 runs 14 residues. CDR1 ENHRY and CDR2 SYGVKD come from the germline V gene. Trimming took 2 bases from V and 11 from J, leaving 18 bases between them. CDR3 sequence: CAISEIPDSVTAFF. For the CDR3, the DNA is TGTGCCATCAGTGAGATCCCGGACAGTGTGACCGCTTTCTTT.

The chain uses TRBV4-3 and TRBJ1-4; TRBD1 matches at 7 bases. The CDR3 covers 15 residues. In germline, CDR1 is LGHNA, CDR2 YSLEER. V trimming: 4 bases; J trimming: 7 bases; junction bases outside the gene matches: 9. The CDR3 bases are TGCGCCAGCAGCCCATACAGGGGACGAGGTGAAAAACTGTTTTTT. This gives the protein CASSPYRGRGEKLFF.

CDR3 bases: TGTGCCAGCAGCCTAAACAGGGACACTGAAGCTTTCTTT. Translation gives CASSLNRDTEAFF. V gene TRBV14 combines with J gene TRBJ1-1, with a possible D match to TRBD1 (6 bases). Trimming removed 4 bases from V and 3 bases from J, with 9 bases in between. This CDR3 region has 13 residues. Germline values: CDR1 SGHDN, CDR2 FVKESK.

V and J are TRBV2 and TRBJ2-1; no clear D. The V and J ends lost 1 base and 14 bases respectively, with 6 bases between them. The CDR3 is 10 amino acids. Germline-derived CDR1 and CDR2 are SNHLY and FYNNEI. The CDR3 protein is CASSEGKKFF. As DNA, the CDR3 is TGTGCCAGCAGTGAAGGAAAGAAGTTCTTC.